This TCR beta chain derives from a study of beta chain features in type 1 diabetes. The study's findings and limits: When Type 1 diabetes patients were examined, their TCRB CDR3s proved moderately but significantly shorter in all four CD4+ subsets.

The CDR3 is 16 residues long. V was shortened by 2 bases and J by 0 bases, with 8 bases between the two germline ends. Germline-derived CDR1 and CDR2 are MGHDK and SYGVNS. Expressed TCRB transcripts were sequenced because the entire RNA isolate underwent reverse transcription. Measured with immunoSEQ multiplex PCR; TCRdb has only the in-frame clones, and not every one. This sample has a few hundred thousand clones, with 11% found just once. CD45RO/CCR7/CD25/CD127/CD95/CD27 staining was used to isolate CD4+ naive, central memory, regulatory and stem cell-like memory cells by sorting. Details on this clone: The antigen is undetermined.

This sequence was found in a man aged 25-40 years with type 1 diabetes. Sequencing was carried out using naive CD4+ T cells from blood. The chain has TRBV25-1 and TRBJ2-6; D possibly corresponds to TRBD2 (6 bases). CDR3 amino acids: CASSEGRDSGANVLTF. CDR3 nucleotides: TGTGCCAGCAGTGAAGGGCGGGACTCTGGGGCCAACGTCCTGACTTTC.